This T cell receptor beta chain was captured in a study of blood T cells in healthy people across ages. Around 9 milliliters of peripheral blood were drawn from each donor into EDTA-treated tubes. Researchers report isolating at least 7 million PBMCs per sample. CDR1 is SGHKS, CDR2 YYEKEE, per germline (reference sequence). The CDR3 loop spans 15 amino acids. The ends were cut back, 2 bases at V and 3 bases at J, with 11 bases in the middle. The use of a sample-barcoded 5' primer and a J-beta primer mix characterized a second PCR of roughly 6 to 11 cycles. The authors tagged each cDNA molecule using a template-switch adaptor with 12 random nucleotides. MiXCR, applied by TCRdb to the 5' RACE reads, yields one record per CDR3 protein. The sample comprises 1 million to 1.2 million distinct CDR3 sequences, more than 30% of which are singletons, and around 12% rests with the top ten.

This chain joins TRBV5-5 and TRBJ2-2; unclear D gene. Sequencing was performed on blood. The sequence was obtained from a man younger than 30 in good health. In DNA, the CDR3 is TGTGCCAGCAGCTTACGTGGATGGGACACCGGGGAGCTGTTTTTT. Amino acids: CASSLRGWDTGELFF. The full variable domain, rest sourced from reference TRBV5-5 and TRBJ2-2, is DAGVTQSPTHLIKTRGQQVTLRCSPISGHKSVSWYQQVLGQGPQFIFQYYEKEERGRGNFPDRFSARQFPNYSSELNVNALLLGDSALYLCASSLRGWDTGELFFGEGSRLTVL.